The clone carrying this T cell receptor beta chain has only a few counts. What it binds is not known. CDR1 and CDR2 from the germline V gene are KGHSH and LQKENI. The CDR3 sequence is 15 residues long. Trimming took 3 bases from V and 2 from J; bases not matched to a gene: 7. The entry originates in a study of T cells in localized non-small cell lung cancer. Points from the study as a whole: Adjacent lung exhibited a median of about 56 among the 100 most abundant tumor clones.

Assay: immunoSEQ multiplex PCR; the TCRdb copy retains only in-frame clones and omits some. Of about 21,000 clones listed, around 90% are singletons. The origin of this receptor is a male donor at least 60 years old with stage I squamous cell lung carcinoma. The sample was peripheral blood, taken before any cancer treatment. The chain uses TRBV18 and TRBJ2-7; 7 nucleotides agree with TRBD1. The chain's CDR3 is CASSPPTGIAYEQYF. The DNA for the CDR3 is TGTGCCAGCTCACCTCCGACAGGGATAGCCTACGAGCAGTACTTC. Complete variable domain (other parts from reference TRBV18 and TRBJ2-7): NAGVMQNPRHLVRRRGQEARLRCSPMKGHSHVYWYRQLPEEGLKFMVYLQKENIIDESGMPKERFSAEFPKEGPSILRIQQVVRGDSAAYFCASSPPTGIAYEQYFGPGTRLTVT.